The rows below give T cell receptor beta chains drawn from one sample of a study of T cell responses to AZD1222 COVID-19 vaccine. The assay was immunoSEQ multiplex PCR, and TCRdb's table has in-frame clones only and misses some. The table has 180,000 or so clones, 88% seen once. The input for sequencing was peripheral blood, taken 28 days after the second AZD1222 dose. Receptor source: an adult who received the AZD1222 COVID-19 vaccine. Each CDR3 is given with its conserved first and last residue. A D gene is named only where the DNA matches it firmly. Size is stated for part of the rows, as once, few or many counts, or as a class when the clone is expanded.

V: TRBV28
J: TRBJ2-3
size: .
D: .
DNA: TGTGCCAGCAGTTTAGGGTTTGGGCGGGGGCTCTTT
CDR3: CASSLGFGRGLF

V: TRBV28
J: TRBJ1-2
size: .
D: .
DNA: TGTGCCAGCAGTCCGCCTGTCGGGGTGCCGAACTATGGCTACACCTTC
CDR3: CASSPPVGVPNYGYTF

V: TRBV9
J: TRBJ2-3
size: .
D: .
DNA: TGTGCCAGCAGCGTAGATCCAGGGATCAGCACAGATACGCAGTATTTT
CDR3: CASSVDPGISTDTQYF

V: TRBV6-5
J: TRBJ2-5
size: .
D: .
DNA: TGTGCCAGCAGTTACCAGGACAGATGGCAAGAGACCCAGTACTTC
CDR3: CASSYQDRWQETQYF

V: TRBV7-9
J: TRBJ1-4
size: .
D: .
DNA: TGTGCCAGTAGCGTTGAGTCCAATGAAAAACTGTTTTTT
CDR3: CASSVESNEKLFF

V: TRBV28
J: TRBJ2-1
size: .
D: .
DNA: TGTGCCAGCGGCGTTGGGCAGGGGTACAATGAGCAGTTCTTC
CDR3: CASGVGQGYNEQFF

V: TRBV28
J: TRBJ2-7
size: few
D: TRBD2
DNA: TGTGCCAGCAGTTTTGGGACTAGCGGGTACCCCTACGAGCAGTACTTC
CDR3: CASSFGTSGYPYEQYF

V: TRBV18
J: TRBJ2-1
size: .
D: .
DNA: TGTGCCAGCTCACCTCTCGAGATAGACTACAATGAGCAGTTCTTC
CDR3: CASSPLEIDYNEQFF

V: TRBV7-9
J: TRBJ2-5
size: .
D: .
DNA: TGTGCCAGCACCCTGGAGTTATCGGAGACCCAGTACTTC
CDR3: CASTLELSETQYF

V: TRBV6-5
J: TRBJ2-1
size: .
D: TRBD1
DNA: TGTGCCAGCAGACCACAGGGGCCCAGTGAGCAGTTCTTC
CDR3: CASRPQGPSEQFF

V: TRBV5-8
J: TRBJ1-1
size: .
D: .
DNA: TGTGCCAGCAGCGAGTTGTTGTGGAACACTGAAGCTTTCTTT
CDR3: CASSELLWNTEAFF

V: TRBV6-6
J: TRBJ2-7
size: .
D: TRBD1
DNA: TGTGCCAGCAGTCACGGACAGGGGTCCTACGAGCAGTACTTC
CDR3: CASSHGQGSYEQYF

V: TRBV6-5
J: TRBJ2-3
size: .
D: TRBD2
DNA: TGTGCCAGCAGCAAGGCGGGAGGGCGTACAGATACGCAGTATTTT
CDR3: CASSKAGGRTDTQYF

V: TRBV11-3
J: TRBJ2-1
size: .
D: .
DNA: TGTGCCAGCAGCCCAAGGGGTTGGGGGCCCAATGAGCAGTTCTTC
CDR3: CASSPRGWGPNEQFF

V: TRBV5-6
J: TRBJ2-7
size: .
D: TRBD1
DNA: TGTGCCAGCAGCTACACAGGGGCCTACGAGCAGTACTTC
CDR3: CASSYTGAYEQYF

V: TRBV6-5
J: TRBJ1-4
size: .
D: .
DNA: TGTGCCAGCAGCCCCGCGGGGGCCATCTATGAAAAACTGTTTTTT
CDR3: CASSPAGAIYEKLFF

V: TRBV28
J: TRBJ1-2
size: .
D: .
DNA: TGTGCCAGCAGCTCCGGTAACTATGGCTACACCTTC
CDR3: CASSSGNYGYTF

V: TRBV6-5
J: TRBJ2-5
size: .
D: TRBD1
DNA: TGTGCCAGCAACGACAGGGCAGAGACCCAGTACTTC
CDR3: CASNDRAETQYF

V: TRBV2
J: TRBJ2-4
size: .
D: TRBD2
DNA: TGTGCCAGCAGTGTTGTATTGGGAGGGTTGGCCAAAAACATTCAGTACTTC
CDR3: CASSVVLGGLAKNIQYF

V: TRBV28
J: TRBJ2-1
size: .
D: TRBD1
DNA: TGTGCCAGCAGTTCCCCGGGACAGATCTACAATGAGCAGTTCTTC
CDR3: CASSSPGQIYNEQFF

V: TRBV3-1/TRBV3-2
J: TRBJ2-7
size: .
D: TRBD1
DNA: TGTGCCAGCAGCCCCGCACAGGGGGTCTACGAGCAGTACTTC
CDR3: CASSPAQGVYEQYF

V: TRBV2
J: TRBJ2-2
size: .
D: .
DNA: TGTGCCAGCAGTGAAACAGGGAGGATCACCGGGGAGCTGTTTTTT
CDR3: CASSETGRITGELFF

V: TRBV10-1
J: TRBJ2-1
size: .
D: .
DNA: TGCGCCAGCAGTCCAGAAGGGGGAGAGATATACAATGAGCAGTTCTTC
CDR3: CASSPEGGEIYNEQFF

V: TRBV24-1
J: TRBJ2-7
size: .
D: TRBD1
DNA: TGTGCCACCAGTGACGGAATCCGGGACAGCTACGAGCAGTACTTC
CDR3: CATSDGIRDSYEQYF

V: TRBV4-3
J: TRBJ2-3
size: .
D: .
DNA: TGCGCCAGCAGCCAGGCAAACGGCTTCACAGATACGCAGTATTTT
CDR3: CASSQANGFTDTQYF

V: TRBV13
J: TRBJ2-7
size: .
D: .
DNA: TGTGCCAGCAGCCTTACGGCAGGGGCTGACGAGCAGTACTTC
CDR3: CASSLTAGADEQYF

V: TRBV7-8
J: TRBJ2-3
size: few
D: .
DNA: TGTGCCAGCAGCCGGGGGTGGGAGGATACGCAGTATTTT
CDR3: CASSRGWEDTQYF

V: TRBV6-5
J: TRBJ2-7
size: .
D: TRBD1
DNA: TGTGCCAGCAGTTACTGGACAGGGTCCGAGCAGTACTTC
CDR3: CASSYWTGSEQYF

V: TRBV5-5
J: TRBJ1-3
size: .
D: .
DNA: TGTGCCAGCACCATGGGGGTTTTCCCTGGAAACACCATATATTTT
CDR3: CASTMGVFPGNTIYF

V: TRBV18
J: TRBJ2-7
size: .
D: .
DNA: TGTGCCAGCTCACCCGAAGAGGGGCCCTACGAGCAGTACTTC
CDR3: CASSPEEGPYEQYF

V: TRBV28
J: TRBJ1-5
size: .
D: .
DNA: TGTGCCAGCCAATCAAGTTATGGGATCTATAGCAATCAGCCCCAGCATTTT
CDR3: CASQSSYGIYSNQPQHF

V: TRBV5-4
J: TRBJ2-5
size: once
D: TRBD1
DNA: TGTGCCAGCAGCTTGGAGGGACAGGGGGCCGGGAGGAAAGAGACCCAGTACTTC
CDR3: CASSLEGQGAGRKETQYF

V: TRBV21-1
J: TRBJ1-2
size: few
D: .
DNA: TGTGCCAGCAGCAAAGCGCTTCGGACAGGGATGGTGGGCTACACCTTC
CDR3: CASSKALRTGMVGYTF

V: TRBV10-3
J: TRBJ2-3
size: .
D: .
DNA: TGTGCCATCAGTGAGTCCACAGATACGCAGTATTTT
CDR3: CAISESTDTQYF

V: TRBV4-2
J: TRBJ2-1
size: .
D: TRBD2
DNA: TGTGCCAGCAGCCACCCCGGGACTACCGCCTACAATGAGCAGTTCTTC
CDR3: CASSHPGTTAYNEQFF

V: TRBV2
J: TRBJ1-4
size: .
D: TRBD1
DNA: TGTGCCAGCAGAGGCAGGGGGCGCGATGAAAAACTGTTTTTT
CDR3: CASRGRGRDEKLFF

V: TRBV5-1
J: TRBJ2-1
size: .
D: TRBD2
DNA: TGCGCCAGCAAACCGGCACTAGCGGCTTCAAGGAATGAGCAGTTCTTC
CDR3: CASKPALAASRNEQFF